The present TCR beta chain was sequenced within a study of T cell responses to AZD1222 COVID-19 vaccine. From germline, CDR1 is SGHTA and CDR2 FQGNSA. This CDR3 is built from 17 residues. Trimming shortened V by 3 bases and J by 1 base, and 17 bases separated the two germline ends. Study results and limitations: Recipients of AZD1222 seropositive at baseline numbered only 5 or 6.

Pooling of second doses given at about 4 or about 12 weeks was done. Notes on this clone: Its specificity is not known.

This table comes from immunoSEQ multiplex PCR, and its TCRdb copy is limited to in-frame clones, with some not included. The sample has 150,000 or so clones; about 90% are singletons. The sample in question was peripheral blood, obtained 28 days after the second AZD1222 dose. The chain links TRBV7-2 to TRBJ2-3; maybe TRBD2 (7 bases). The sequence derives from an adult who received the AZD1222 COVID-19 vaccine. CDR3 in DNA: TGTGCCAGCAGCTTGAGGGCGGGGGCCCCCGGCACAGATACGCAGTATTTT. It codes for CASSLRAGAPGTDTQYF. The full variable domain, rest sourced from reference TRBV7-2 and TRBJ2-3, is GAGVSQSPSNKVTEKGKDVELRCDPISGHTALYWYRQSLGQGLEFLIYFQGNSAPDKSGLPSDRFSAERTGGSVSTLTIQRTQQEDSAVYLCASSLRAGAPGTDTQYFGPGTRLTVL.